This passage covers 12 T cell receptor beta chains from one sample sequenced in a study of blood T cells in healthy people across ages. A J-beta primer mix and a sample-barcoded 5' primer were used in a second PCR of roughly 6 to 12 cycles. One entry per CDR3 protein results from TCRdb running MiXCR on the 5' RACE reads. The sample shows about 640,000 distinct CDR3 sequences, under 70% of them seen only once. Sequences were obtained from blood. The receptors shown here come from a man aged 55 to 70 in good health.

This chain connects TRBV15 to TRBJ1-5; D remains ambiguous. V shed 0 bases and J shed 4 bases, with 7 bases lying between them. The CDR3 sequence is 14 residues long. Germline values: CDR1 LNHNV, CDR2 YYDKDF (reference sequence). The CDR3 region is CATSREEGNQPQHF. The CDR3 DNA sequence: TGTGCCACCAGCAGAGAGGAGGGTAATCAGCCCCAGCATTTT.

This clonotype showed up just once. The chain joins TRBV5-1 to TRBJ2-6, with TRBD1 matching 9 bases. V shed 4 bases, J shed 2 bases, and the junction held 16 bases outside the gene matches. Germline values: CDR1 SGHRS, CDR2 YFSETQ. The CDR3 contains 20 residues. The CDR3 loop is CASSRTINHGQGTGANVLTF. The CDR3 DNA follows: TGCGCCAGCAGCCGGACAATAAACCACGGACAGGGGACTGGGGCCAACGTCCTGACTTTC. Based on the CDR3 plus reference TRBV5-1 and TRBJ2-6, the full variable domain is KAGVTQTPRYLIKTRGQQVTLSCSPISGHRSVSWYQQTPGQGLQFLFEYFSETQRNKGNFPGRFSGRQFSNSRSEMNVSTLELGDSALYLCASSRTINHGQGTGANVLTFGAGSRLTVL.

J is TRBJ2-7 and V is TRBV29-1, with 10 bases lining up with TRBD2. The DNA matches TRBJ2-5 better at its end, which makes the J call doubtful. The CDR3 runs to 15 residues. Germline CDR1 SQVTM, CDR2 ANQGSEA. The CDR3 region is CSGGVAGGSKETQYF. DNA of the CDR3: TGCAGCGGCGGGGTAGCGGGGGGTTCAAAAGAGACCCAGTACTTC.

This clonotype was seen a single time. A much bigger clone sits one base away, suggesting this may be a read error. This chain links TRBV9 with TRBJ2-7, with 8 bases that match TRBD2. The assigned J gene may be wrong: the sequence end matches TRBJ2-5 better. CDR3 length equals 16 residues. Germline CDR1 reads SGDLS; CDR2 reads YYNGEE. CDR3: CASSVSGGAGRETQYF. CDR3 bases: TGTGCCAGCAGCGTTTCCGGGGGGGCAGGTCGGGAGACCCAGTACTTC.

The J gene is TRBJ2-5, the V gene TRBV6-1, with D possibly TRBD2 on 5 matching bases. The CDR3 sequence is 14 residues long. V dropped 7 bases and J dropped 7 bases, with 19 bases sitting between them. CDR1 is MNHNS, CDR2 SASEGT, per germline. CDR3 amino acids: CASTGGGSSGTQYF. For the CDR3, the DNA is TGTGCCAGCACCGGAGGTGGGAGTTCGGGGACCCAGTACTTC.

With respect to this clonotype: Relative to the germline gene, one junction end is altered; a read error may explain this. The chain recombines TRBV29-1 with TRBJ2-2, with 7 nucleotides matching TRBD1. The CDR3 spans 15 residues. Germline CDR1 reads SQVTM; CDR2 reads ANQGSEA. The CDR3 DNA sequence: TGCAGCGTTATGGGGGAAGGGGGCGGCACCGAGGAGCTGTTTTTT. Amino acids: CSVMGEGGGTEELFF.

J is TRBJ1-3 and V is TRBV4-1; no clear D. Germline CDR1 MGHRA, CDR2 YSYEKL. V lost 0 bases to trimming and J lost 10 bases, with 7 bases between them. The CDR3 loop spans 12 amino acids. The CDR3: CASSQDGETIYF. CDR3 coding DNA: TGCGCCAGCAGCCAAGATGGAGAAACCATATATTTT.

The rearrangement uses TRBV5-1 and TRBJ2-1, with 11 bases matching TRBD2. This CDR3 is 15 amino acids long. V trimming: 4 bases; J trimming: 8 bases; junction bases outside the gene matches: 8. Per germline, CDR1 SGHRS and CDR2 YFSETQ. The CDR3 nucleotides are TGCGCCAGCAGCAATAGCGGGGGGGCCGTCGATGAGCAGTTCTTC. This codes for CASSNSGGAVDEQFF.

This clonotype was detected a few times. The chain has TRBV4-1 and TRBJ2-7; D is unresolved. This CDR3 has 14 residues. The V end was cut by 4 bases, the J end by 6 bases, with 16 bases between. Germline V gene lookup returns CDR1 MGHRA and CDR2 YSYEKL. The chain's CDR3 is CASSPRPVPREQYF. In DNA, the CDR3 is TGCGCCAGCAGCCCCCGGCCCGTTCCCCGCGAGCAGTACTTC.

The rearrangement joins TRBV5-1 to TRBJ2-1; no clear D gene. The CDR3 contains 15 residues. Germline CDR1 and CDR2: SGHRS and YFSETQ. V lost 1 base to trimming and J lost 0 bases, with 8 bases between them. In nucleotides, the CDR3 is TGCGCCAGCAGCTTGCCGGAGAGCTCCTACAATGAGCAGTTCTTC. It yields the protein CASSLPESSYNEQFF.

This clonotype showed up just a few times. The CDR3: CASSLRGISETQYF. The CDR3 nucleotides are TGTGCCAGCAGTTTGAGAGGGATATCAGAGACCCAGTACTTC. The rearrangement links TRBV27 to TRBJ2-5; the D gene is possibly TRBD2 (5 bases). V shed 3 bases and J shed 4 bases, with 12 bases lying between them. Germline V CDR1 and CDR2: MNHEY, SMNVEV (reference sequence). This CDR3 region has 14 residues.

The chain recombines TRBV7-8 with TRBJ1-2; D uncertain. V lost 1 base to trimming and J lost 0 bases, with 15 bases between them. CDR3 length: 17 amino acids. CDR1 is SGHVS and CDR2 is FQNEAQ in the germline V gene. CDR3 sequence reads: CASSLGAGQTPNYGYTF. Here the CDR3 DNA reads TGTGCCAGCAGCTTAGGGGCAGGCCAAACTCCTAACTATGGCTACACCTTC.